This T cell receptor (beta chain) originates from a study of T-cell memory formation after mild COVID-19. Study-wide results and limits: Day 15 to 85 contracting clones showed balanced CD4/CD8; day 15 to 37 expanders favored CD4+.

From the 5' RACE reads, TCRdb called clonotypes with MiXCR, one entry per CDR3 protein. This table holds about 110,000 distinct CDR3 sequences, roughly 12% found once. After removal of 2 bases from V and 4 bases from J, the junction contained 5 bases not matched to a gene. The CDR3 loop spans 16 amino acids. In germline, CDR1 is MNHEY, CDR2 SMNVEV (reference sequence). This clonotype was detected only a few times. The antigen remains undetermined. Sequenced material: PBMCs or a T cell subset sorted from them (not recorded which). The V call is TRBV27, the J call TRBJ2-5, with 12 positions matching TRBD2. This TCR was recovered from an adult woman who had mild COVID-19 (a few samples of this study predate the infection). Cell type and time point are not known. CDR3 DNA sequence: TGTGCCAGCAGTTTAGGCCTAGCGGGAGGGGGAGAGACCCAGTACTTC. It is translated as CASSLGLAGGGETQYF.